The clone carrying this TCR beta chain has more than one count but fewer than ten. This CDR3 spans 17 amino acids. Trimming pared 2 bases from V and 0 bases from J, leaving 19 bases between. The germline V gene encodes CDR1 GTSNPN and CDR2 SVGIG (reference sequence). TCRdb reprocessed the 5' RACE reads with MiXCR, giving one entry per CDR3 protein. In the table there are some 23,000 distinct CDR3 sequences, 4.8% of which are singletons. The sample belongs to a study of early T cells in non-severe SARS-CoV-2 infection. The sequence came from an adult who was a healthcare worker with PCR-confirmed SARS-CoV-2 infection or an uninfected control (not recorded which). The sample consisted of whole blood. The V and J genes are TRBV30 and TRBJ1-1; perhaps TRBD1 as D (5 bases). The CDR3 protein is CAWSPALQEVMNTEAFF. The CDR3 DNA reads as TGTGCCTGGAGTCCGGCGTTACAGGAGGTCATGAACACTGAAGCTTTCTTT.